These T cell receptor beta chains were read from a single sample in a study of PD-L1 blockade in urothelial cancer. Assay used: immunoSEQ multiplex PCR; TCRdb lists only in-frame clones, some missing. The sample lists 20,000 to 25,000 clones, about 93% occurring once. The sequencing here drew on PBMCs, taken around atezolizumab (anti-PD-L1) treatment. These receptors all come from a woman aged 55-75 years with urothelial cancer. Each CDR3 is given with its conserved first and last residue. The order of the fields is V gene, clone size, D gene, CDR3 protein. D genes are given only for firm matches. Size is omitted from some rows. Given values are once, few, many or a class for expanded clones.

V: TRBV5-1; size: .; D: TRBD1; CDR3: CASTLGTGSTDTQYF
V: TRBV27; size: .; D: TRBD2; CDR3: CASSSPSGSQETQYF
V: TRBV7-3; size: .; D: .; CDR3: CASSPSPARVNEQYF
V: TRBV19; size: .; D: TRBD2; CDR3: CASTAGANEQYF
V: TRBV18; size: .; D: .; CDR3: CASSPIGSGPHGPLAKNIQYF
V: TRBV27; size: .; D: .; CDR3: CASSFRGNTEAFF
V: TRBV19; size: .; D: .; CDR3: CASRGSGRGDEQYF
V: TRBV19; size: .; D: .; CDR3: CASTMGRSNEKLFF
V: TRBV7-9; size: .; D: .; CDR3: CASSLAPGHFYGYTF
V: TRBV11-1; size: .; D: .; CDR3: CASREDSSTDTQYF
V: TRBV19; size: few; D: TRBD1; CDR3: CASSRDRATGELFF
V: TRBV29-1; size: .; D: TRBD1; CDR3: CSVREGAQETQYF
V: TRBV28; size: .; D: TRBD2; CDR3: CASSPGTRGPNTGELFF
V: TRBV7-9; size: .; D: .; CDR3: CASSQGAPSSYEQYF
V: TRBV5-1; size: .; D: .; CDR3: CASSLGLDTDTQYF
V: TRBV13; size: .; D: TRBD2; CDR3: CASSRGGGSSYNEQFF
V: TRBV15; size: .; D: TRBD1; CDR3: CATSPPRGLTGELFF
V: TRBV5-1; size: .; D: .; CDR3: CASSLGGGDHSGNTIYF
V: TRBV6-4; size: .; D: .; CDR3: CASSEMAGANYGYTF
V: TRBV7-9; size: .; D: .; CDR3: CASSLDGGDAGGNTIYF
V: TRBV18; size: once; D: TRBD1; CDR3: CASSPKGQGSGYTF
V: TRBV28; size: .; D: TRBD1; CDR3: CASKGQGPPHGELFF
V: TRBV5-4; size: .; D: .; CDR3: CASTTPGSPLHF
V: TRBV7-2; size: once; D: TRBD2; CDR3: CASSSAGGGYNEQFF
V: TRBV27; size: .; D: TRBD2; CDR3: CASSFGGGDTQYF
V: TRBV5-5; size: .; D: TRBD2; CDR3: CASSEHLAGGPYNEQFF
V: TRBV5-1; size: .; D: .; CDR3: CASSVGQRDNEQYF
V: TRBV2; size: few; D: .; CDR3: CASVSLGVDGYTF
V: TRBV5-4; size: .; D: .; CDR3: CASSRGQSRLYEQYF
V: TRBV6-5; size: .; D: .; CDR3: CASSYSGPSEGYTF
V: TRBV7-9; size: .; D: .; CDR3: CASSLLYDRLFF
V: TRBV5-1; size: .; D: .; CDR3: CASSWPGRESYEQYF
V: TRBV11-3; size: .; D: .; CDR3: CASSFGASEYNEQFF
V: TRBV10-3; size: .; D: TRBD2; CDR3: CATAPGREGEQYF
V: TRBV5-4; size: .; D: TRBD1; CDR3: CASRGQGSKNIQYF
V: TRBV7-8; size: .; D: TRBD1; CDR3: CASSRGQGAYGYTF
V: TRBV7-2; size: .; D: TRBD1; CDR3: CASSQGQGQTQYF
V: TRBV7-9; size: .; D: TRBD1; CDR3: CASSLGDRGTEAFF
V: TRBV7-6; size: .; D: .; CDR3: CASSLQGEQYF
V: TRBV6-5; size: .; D: TRBD1; CDR3: CASSFAQGGGEKLFF
V: TRBV7-9; size: .; D: .; CDR3: CASSLVRGNTGELFF
V: TRBV4-3; size: .; D: TRBD2; CDR3: CASSPGLGEIGETQYF
V: TRBV18; size: .; D: TRBD1; CDR3: CASSQTGTGRPYEQYF
V: TRBV5-1; size: .; D: TRBD1; CDR3: CASSTGTGGEQYF
V: TRBV7-2; size: .; D: TRBD2; CDR3: CASSLSTSAGTDTQYF
V: TRBV4-2; size: .; D: TRBD1; CDR3: CASSQVTGRNSPLHF
V: TRBV5-4; size: .; D: TRBD2; CDR3: CASRSWEGETQYF
V: TRBV6-6; size: .; D: .; CDR3: CASTAAGREKLFF
V: TRBV19; size: .; D: TRBD2; CDR3: CATSYSGGTYNEQFF
V: TRBV11-3; size: .; D: .; CDR3: CASSPGHPTGELFF
V: TRBV18; size: few; D: TRBD2; CDR3: CASSGGLAGYNEQFF
V: TRBV10-3; size: .; D: TRBD2; CDR3: CAISSSRGRVETQYF
V: TRBV7-9; size: once; D: .; CDR3: CASSQKGVNEKLFF
V: TRBV5-1; size: .; D: .; CDR3: CASSFYGNEQFF
V: TRBV5-6; size: .; D: TRBD1; CDR3: CASSSRTGGREKLFF
V: TRBV10-3; size: .; D: TRBD2; CDR3: CAISETSGLRNEQFF
V: TRBV13; size: .; D: TRBD1; CDR3: CASSLGPTGVEQYF
V: TRBV19; size: .; D: TRBD1; CDR3: CASSVTGGETQYF
V: TRBV10-3; size: .; D: .; CDR3: CAISVRGSDGNEQFF